This is a list of T cell receptor beta chains from one sample in a study of T-cell reconstitution after alpha-beta-depleted transplantation in children. MiXCR, applied by TCRdb to the PCR reads, yields one record per CDR3 protein. The table includes 500,000 to 600,000 distinct CDR3 sequences, 27% detected once. Sequenced material: PBMCs, taken before TCRalphabeta/CD19-depleted stem cell transplant. Receptor source: a boy in the first two years of life with Wiskott-Aldrich syndrome, due to receive a stem cell transplant. Each CDR3 is given with its conserved first and last residue. Fields, in order: V gene, D gene, clone size, J gene, CDR3 protein, CDR3 DNA. The D gene is left open where the match is weak. Size values are once, few and many counts, or a class for expanded clones, and some rows have none.

V gene: TRBV5-1
D gene: TRBD1
clone size: few
J gene: TRBJ1-6
CDR3 protein: CASSLGQGSVAPLHF
CDR3 DNA: TGCGCCAGCAGCTTGGGACAGGGATCTGTAGCACCCCTCCACTTT

V gene: TRBV5-1
D gene: TRBD1
clone size: .
J gene: TRBJ1-2
CDR3 protein: CASSFRDSKGASNYGYTF
CDR3 DNA: TGCGCCAGCAGCTTCCGGGACAGCAAAGGGGCTTCTAACTATGGCTACACCTTC

V gene: TRBV13
D gene: TRBD1
clone size: few
J gene: TRBJ1-4
CDR3 protein: CASSANRGEKLFF
CDR3 DNA: TGTGCCAGCAGCGCAAACAGGGGTGAAAAACTGTTTTTT

V gene: TRBV12-3/TRBV12-4
D gene: .
clone size: .
J gene: TRBJ2-1
CDR3 protein: CASSFGQTYNEQFF
CDR3 DNA: TGTGCCAGCAGTTTCGGGCAAACCTACAATGAGCAGTTCTTC

V gene: TRBV12-3/TRBV12-4
D gene: .
clone size: .
J gene: TRBJ1-5
CDR3 protein: CASRLQGRGQPQHF
CDR3 DNA: TGTGCCAGCAGATTACAGGGTAGGGGTCAGCCCCAGCATTTT

V gene: TRBV20-1
D gene: .
clone size: .
J gene: TRBJ2-1
CDR3 protein: CSADRFWANEQFF
CDR3 DNA: TGCAGTGCCGACCGCTTTTGGGCCAATGAGCAGTTCTTC

V gene: TRBV25-1
D gene: TRBD2
clone size: .
J gene: TRBJ2-3
CDR3 protein: CASSDGGRAGDTQYF
CDR3 DNA: TGTGCCAGCAGTGATGGCGGGAGGGCGGGAGATACGCAGTATTTT

V gene: TRBV27
D gene: .
clone size: .
J gene: TRBJ2-1
CDR3 protein: CASRQNEQFF
CDR3 DNA: TGTGCCAGCAGACAGAATGAGCAGTTCTTC

V gene: TRBV5-1
D gene: .
clone size: .
J gene: TRBJ2-1
CDR3 protein: CASSLSVLSYNEQFF
CDR3 DNA: TGCGCCAGCAGCTTATCGGTGCTCTCCTACAATGAGCAGTTCTTC

V gene: TRBV4-2
D gene: .
clone size: few
J gene: TRBJ1-4
CDR3 protein: CASSQDAEKLFF
CDR3 DNA: TGTGCCAGCAGCCAAGATGCGGAAAAACTGTTTTTT

V gene: TRBV28
D gene: TRBD1
clone size: .
J gene: TRBJ2-7
CDR3 protein: CASSDRGDEQYF
CDR3 DNA: TGTGCCAGCAGCGACAGGGGGGACGAGCAGTACTTC

V gene: TRBV15
D gene: .
clone size: few
J gene: TRBJ2-4
CDR3 protein: CATSRRPPAQNIQYF
CDR3 DNA: TGTGCCACCAGCCGTAGACCCCCCGCACAAAACATTCAGTACTTC

V gene: TRBV10-3
D gene: .
clone size: .
J gene: TRBJ2-1
CDR3 protein: CAISVLFTGWSSYNEQFF
CDR3 DNA: TGTGCCATCAGTGTCCTTTTTACGGGCTGGAGCTCCTACAATGAGCAGTTCTTC

V gene: TRBV5-1
D gene: TRBD2
clone size: .
J gene: TRBJ2-3
CDR3 protein: CASSAGLSDTQYF
CDR3 DNA: TGCGCCAGCAGCGCGGGACTATCGGATACGCAGTATTTT

V gene: TRBV2
D gene: .
clone size: .
J gene: TRBJ2-1
CDR3 protein: CASSTSSLGGNEQFF
CDR3 DNA: TGTGCCAGCAGTACTAGCTCACTTGGGGGCAATGAGCAGTTCTTC

V gene: TRBV12-3/TRBV12-4
D gene: TRBD1
clone size: few
J gene: TRBJ2-3
CDR3 protein: CASRKQGGSDTQYF
CDR3 DNA: TGTGCCAGCAGGAAACAGGGGGGTTCAGATACGCAGTATTTT

V gene: TRBV5-1
D gene: .
clone size: many
J gene: TRBJ2-7
CDR3 protein: CASSLEGQPGSYEQYF
CDR3 DNA: TGCGCCAGCAGCTTAGAGGGGCAGCCGGGATCCTACGAGCAGTACTTC

V gene: TRBV5-1
D gene: TRBD2
clone size: many
J gene: TRBJ2-7
CDR3 protein: CASSLGRGGEQYF
CDR3 DNA: TGCGCCAGCAGCTTGGGCCGGGGGGGCGAGCAGTACTTC

V gene: TRBV5-6
D gene: .
clone size: .
J gene: TRBJ2-1
CDR3 protein: CASSLTLANEQFF
CDR3 DNA: TGTGCCAGCAGCTTGACCCTAGCGAATGAGCAGTTCTTC

V gene: TRBV4-2
D gene: .
clone size: .
J gene: TRBJ2-1
CDR3 protein: CASSPLGGGSYNEQFF
CDR3 DNA: TGTGCCAGCAGCCCCTTAGGAGGGGGGTCCTACAATGAGCAGTTCTTC

V gene: TRBV7-9
D gene: .
clone size: once
J gene: TRBJ2-2
CDR3 protein: CASSLGQFRELFF
CDR3 DNA: TGTGCCAGCAGCTTAGGTCAGTTCCGGGAGCTGTTTTTT

V gene: TRBV5-1
D gene: .
clone size: .
J gene: TRBJ1-1
CDR3 protein: CASSLQGEAFF
CDR3 DNA: TGCGCCAGCAGCTTACAGGGAGAAGCTTTCTTT

V gene: TRBV5-1
D gene: TRBD2
clone size: few
J gene: TRBJ2-1
CDR3 protein: CASSLGLAGGPWNNEQFF
CDR3 DNA: TGCGCCAGCAGCCTGGGACTAGCGGGAGGGCCTTGGAACAATGAGCAGTTCTTC

V gene: TRBV20-1
D gene: TRBD2
clone size: few
J gene: TRBJ2-1
CDR3 protein: CSASLAGGPSYNEQFF
CDR3 DNA: TGCAGTGCTTCATTAGCGGGAGGGCCTTCCTACAATGAGCAGTTCTTC

V gene: TRBV18
D gene: TRBD1
clone size: few
J gene: TRBJ1-1
CDR3 protein: CASSATGQMTEAFF
CDR3 DNA: TGTGCCAGCTCGGCTACGGGACAGATGACTGAAGCTTTCTTT

V gene: TRBV10-3
D gene: .
clone size: .
J gene: TRBJ1-5
CDR3 protein: CAISVSEGQPQHF
CDR3 DNA: TGTGCCATCAGTGTATCTGAAGGTCAGCCCCAGCATTTT

V gene: TRBV5-5
D gene: TRBD2
clone size: .
J gene: TRBJ2-3
CDR3 protein: CASSLGAGGPGDTQYF
CDR3 DNA: TGTGCCAGCAGCTTGGGAGCGGGAGGGCCTGGAGATACGCAGTATTTT